This T cell receptor (beta chain) came from a study of blood T cell repertoires in COVID-19. In germline, CDR1 is SGHNT, CDR2 YENEEA. The V and J ends lost 6 bases and 8 bases respectively, with 22 bases between them. The CDR3 is made up of 16 amino acids. Sequencing was performed with immunoSEQ multiplex PCR; in TCRdb, only in-frame clones are kept and a portion is missing. The data hold 270,000 or so clones, with approximately 92% observed a single time. The chain has TRBV11-3 and TRBJ2-2, with a weak D call TRBD2 (5 bases). The sample was peripheral blood. The receptor comes from a woman aged 35 to 49 who had recovered from COVID-19. In DNA, the CDR3 is TGTGCCAGCAGACGGAATGCCCCCTCCCGCGGGGGGGAGCTGTTTTTT. This codes for CASRRNAPSRGGELFF.